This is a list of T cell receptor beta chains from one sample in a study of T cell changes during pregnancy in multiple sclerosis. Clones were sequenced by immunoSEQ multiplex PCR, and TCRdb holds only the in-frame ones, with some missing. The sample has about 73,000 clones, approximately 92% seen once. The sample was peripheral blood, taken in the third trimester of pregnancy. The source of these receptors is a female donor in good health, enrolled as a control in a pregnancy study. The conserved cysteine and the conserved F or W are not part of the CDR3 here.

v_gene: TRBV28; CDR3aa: ASNLHAISQPQH
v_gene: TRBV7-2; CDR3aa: ASSFSSSTDTQY
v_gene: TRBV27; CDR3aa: ASSLNRGYSNQPQH
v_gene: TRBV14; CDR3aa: ASSPRYGVSNYGYT
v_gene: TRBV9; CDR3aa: ASSVGASGDSDTQY
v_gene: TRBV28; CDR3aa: ASASSGGSYQPQH
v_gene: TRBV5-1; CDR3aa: ASSFGGAGANVLT
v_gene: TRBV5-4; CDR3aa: ASSLGLVGTGELF
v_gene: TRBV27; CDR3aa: ASSSVTGNSPLH
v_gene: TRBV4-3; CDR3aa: ASSQFQGEPEAF
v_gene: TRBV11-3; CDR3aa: ASSLGLGVHEQF
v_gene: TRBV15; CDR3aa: ATSPGSNQPQH